The TCR beta chain described here comes from a study of blood T cell repertoires in COVID-19. In the study overall: Acute-phase and convalescent COVID-19 samples originated in the United States, Italy and Spain. Nucleic acid was either cDNA or gDNA, and it came from T cells, B-cell-depleted T cells, or PBMCs.

CDR1 is MGHRA and CDR2 is YSYEKL in the germline V gene. V was trimmed by 4 bases and J by 0 bases, leaving 16 bases between them. The CDR3 runs to 16 residues. Enrolment of Seattle patients took place during active infection, and they were followed longitudinally. Repertoires were generated with immunoSEQ multiplex PCR, while TCRdb's copy carries only in-frame clones and drops some. The data hold under 200,000 clones, with around nine tenths observed a single time. Sequencing input: peripheral blood. The sequence derives from a woman of 80 years or more with COVID-19, enrolled during active disease. The J gene is TRBJ2-7, the V gene TRBV4-1; tentative D call: TRBD2 (6 bases). As DNA, the CDR3 is TGCGCCAGCAGCCCGGATCGGGGGTCGATCTCCTACGAGCAGTACTTC. Protein: CASSPDRGSISYEQYF.